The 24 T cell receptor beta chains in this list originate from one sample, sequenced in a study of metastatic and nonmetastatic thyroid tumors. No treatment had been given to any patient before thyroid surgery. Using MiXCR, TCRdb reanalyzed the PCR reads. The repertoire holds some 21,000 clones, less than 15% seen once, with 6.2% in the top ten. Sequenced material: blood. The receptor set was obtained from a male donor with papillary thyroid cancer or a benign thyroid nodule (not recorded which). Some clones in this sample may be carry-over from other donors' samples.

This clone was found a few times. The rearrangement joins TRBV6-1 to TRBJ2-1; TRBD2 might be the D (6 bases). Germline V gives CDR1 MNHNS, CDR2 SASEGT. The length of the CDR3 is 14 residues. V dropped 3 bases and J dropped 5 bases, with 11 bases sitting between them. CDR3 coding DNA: TGTGCCAGCAGTGAGAGATTAGCGGACAATGAGCAGTTCTTC. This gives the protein CASSERLADNEQFF.

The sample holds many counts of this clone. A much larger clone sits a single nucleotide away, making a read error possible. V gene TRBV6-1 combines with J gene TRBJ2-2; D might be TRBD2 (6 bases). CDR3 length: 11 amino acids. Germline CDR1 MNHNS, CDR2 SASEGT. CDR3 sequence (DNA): TGTGCCAGCCGGGGCACCGGGGGGCTGTTTTTT. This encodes CASRGTGGLFF.

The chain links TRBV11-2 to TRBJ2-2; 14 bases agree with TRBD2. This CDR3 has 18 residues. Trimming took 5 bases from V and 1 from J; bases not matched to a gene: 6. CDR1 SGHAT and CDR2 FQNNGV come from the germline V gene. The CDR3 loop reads CASSRGLAGVKNTGELFF. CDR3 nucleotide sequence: TGTGCCAGCAGCAGGGGACTAGCGGGAGTAAAGAACACCGGGGAGCTGTTTTTT.

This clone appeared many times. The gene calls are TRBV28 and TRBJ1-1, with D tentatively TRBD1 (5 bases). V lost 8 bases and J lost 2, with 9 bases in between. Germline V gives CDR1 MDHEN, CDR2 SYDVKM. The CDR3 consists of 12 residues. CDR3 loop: CASLQENTEAFF. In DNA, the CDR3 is TGTGCCAGCCTACAGGAAAACACTGAAGCTTTCTTT.

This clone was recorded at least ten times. CDR3 region: CASSQVTSEYNEQFF. The CDR3 region has the DNA TGCGCCAGCAGCCAAGTGACTAGCGAGTACAATGAGCAGTTCTTC. The rearrangement joins TRBV4-1 to TRBJ2-1, with TRBD2 matching 8 bases. The CDR3 covers 15 residues. Trimming at V came to 1 base and at J to 4 bases, leaving 3 bases not matched to a gene. Germline CDR1 MGHRA, CDR2 YSYEKL.

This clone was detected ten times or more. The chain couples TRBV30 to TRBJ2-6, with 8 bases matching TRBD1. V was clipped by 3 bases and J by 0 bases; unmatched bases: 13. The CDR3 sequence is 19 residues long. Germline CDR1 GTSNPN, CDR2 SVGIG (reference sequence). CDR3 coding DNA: TGTGCCTGGAGACCTCCGTGGCAGGGGGCCTCCTCTGGGGCCAACGTCCTGACTTTC. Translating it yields CAWRPPWQGASSGANVLTF.

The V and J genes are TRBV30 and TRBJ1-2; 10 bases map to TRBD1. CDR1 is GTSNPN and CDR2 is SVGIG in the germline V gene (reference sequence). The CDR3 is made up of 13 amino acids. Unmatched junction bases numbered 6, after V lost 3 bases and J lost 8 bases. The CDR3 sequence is CAWSDGTGVGYTF. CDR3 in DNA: TGTGCCTGGAGCGACGGGACAGGGGTGGGCTACACCTTC.

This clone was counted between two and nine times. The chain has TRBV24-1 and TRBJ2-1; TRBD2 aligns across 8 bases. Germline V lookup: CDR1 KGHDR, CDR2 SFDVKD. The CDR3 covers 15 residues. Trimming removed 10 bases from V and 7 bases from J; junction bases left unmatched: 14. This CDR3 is CATEPEREFRNEQFF. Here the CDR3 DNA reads TGTGCCACGGAGCCCGAGCGGGAGTTTAGGAATGAGCAGTTCTTC.

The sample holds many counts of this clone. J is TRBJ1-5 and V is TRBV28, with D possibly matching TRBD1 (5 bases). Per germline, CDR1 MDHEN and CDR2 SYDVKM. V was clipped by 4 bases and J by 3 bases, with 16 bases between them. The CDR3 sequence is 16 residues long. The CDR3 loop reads CASSSGHRVDNQPQHF. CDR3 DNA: TGTGCCAGCAGTTCCGGACACCGGGTGGACAATCAGCCCCAGCATTTT.

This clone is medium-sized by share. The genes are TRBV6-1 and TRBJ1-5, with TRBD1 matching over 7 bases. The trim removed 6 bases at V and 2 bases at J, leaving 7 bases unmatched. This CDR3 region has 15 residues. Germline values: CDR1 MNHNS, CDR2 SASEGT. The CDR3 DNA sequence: TGTGCCAGCAGGACCGACAGGGTTGGCAATCAGCCCCAGCATTTT. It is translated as CASRTDRVGNQPQHF.

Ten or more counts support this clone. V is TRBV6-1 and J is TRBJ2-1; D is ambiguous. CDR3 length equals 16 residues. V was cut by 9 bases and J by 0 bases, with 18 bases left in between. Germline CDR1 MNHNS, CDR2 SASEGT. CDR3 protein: CASSRRSASSYNEQFF. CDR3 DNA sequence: TGTGCCAGTTCTCGTCGGAGCGCTAGCTCCTACAATGAGCAGTTCTTC.

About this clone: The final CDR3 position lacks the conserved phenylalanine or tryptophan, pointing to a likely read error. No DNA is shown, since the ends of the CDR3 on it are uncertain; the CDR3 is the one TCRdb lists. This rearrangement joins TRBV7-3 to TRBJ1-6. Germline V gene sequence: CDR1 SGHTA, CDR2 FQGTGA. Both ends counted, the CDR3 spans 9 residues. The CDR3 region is CASSVLARE.

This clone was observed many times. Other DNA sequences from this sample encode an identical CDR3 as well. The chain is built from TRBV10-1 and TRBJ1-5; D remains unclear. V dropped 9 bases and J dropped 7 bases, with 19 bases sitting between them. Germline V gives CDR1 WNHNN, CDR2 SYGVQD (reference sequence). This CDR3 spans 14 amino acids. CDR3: CASRNTRKGQPQHF. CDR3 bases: TGCGCCAGTCGGAATACAAGGAAGGGCCAGCCCCAGCATTTT.

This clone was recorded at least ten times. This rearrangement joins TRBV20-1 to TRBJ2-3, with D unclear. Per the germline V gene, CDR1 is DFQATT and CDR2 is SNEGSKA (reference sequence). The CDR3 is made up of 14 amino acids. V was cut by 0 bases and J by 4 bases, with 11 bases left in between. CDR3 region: CSARDPLSADTQYF. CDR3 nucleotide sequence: TGCAGTGCTAGAGATCCCCTCTCGGCAGATACGCAGTATTTT.

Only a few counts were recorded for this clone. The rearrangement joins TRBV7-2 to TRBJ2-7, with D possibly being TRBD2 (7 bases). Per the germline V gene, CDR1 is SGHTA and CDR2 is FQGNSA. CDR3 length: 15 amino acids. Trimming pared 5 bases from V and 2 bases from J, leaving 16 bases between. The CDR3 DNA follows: TGTGCCAGCAGCCCAGGAGGGGGGGGAGCCTACGAGCAGTACTTC. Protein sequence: CASSPGGGGAYEQYF.

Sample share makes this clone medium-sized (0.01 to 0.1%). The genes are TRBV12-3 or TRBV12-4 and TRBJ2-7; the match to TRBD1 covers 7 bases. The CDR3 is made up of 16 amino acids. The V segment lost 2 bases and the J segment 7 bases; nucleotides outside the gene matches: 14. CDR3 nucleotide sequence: TGTGCCAGCAGTTTAAGACAGGGTGGTGGGTCTGGGGAGCAGTACTTC. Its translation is CASSLRQGGGSGEQYF.

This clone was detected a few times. The CDR3 DNA follows: TGTGCCAGTAGTGTGAGCGGGAGCTCCTACAATGAGCAGTTCTTC. Residues: CASSVSGSSYNEQFF. The chain uses TRBV19 and TRBJ2-1, with 8 nucleotides matching TRBD2. The CDR3 is made up of 15 amino acids. The ends lost 5 bases at V and 0 bases at J; junction bases unmatched: 3. Germline CDR1 and CDR2: LNHDA and SQIVND (reference sequence).

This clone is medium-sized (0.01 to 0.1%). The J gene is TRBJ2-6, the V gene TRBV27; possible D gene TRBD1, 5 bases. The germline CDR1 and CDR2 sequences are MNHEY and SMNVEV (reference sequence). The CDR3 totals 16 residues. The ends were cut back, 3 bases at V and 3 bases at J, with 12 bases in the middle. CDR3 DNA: TGTGCCAGCAGTTTTCAGGGTCAGAGTGGGGCCAACGTCCTGACTTTC. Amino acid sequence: CASSFQGQSGANVLTF. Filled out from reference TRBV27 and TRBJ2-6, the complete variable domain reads EAQVTQNPRYLITVTGKKLTVTCSQNMNHEYMSWYRQDPGLGLRQIYYSMNVEVTDKGDVPEGYKVSRKEKRNFPLILESPSPNQTSLYFCASSFQGQSGANVLTFGAGSRLTVL.

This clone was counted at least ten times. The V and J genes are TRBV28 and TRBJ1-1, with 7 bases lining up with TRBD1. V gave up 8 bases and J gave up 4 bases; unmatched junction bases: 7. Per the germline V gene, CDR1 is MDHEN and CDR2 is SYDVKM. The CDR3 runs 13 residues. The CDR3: CASLGGARTEAFF. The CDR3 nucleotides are TGTGCCAGCCTAGGGGGCGCCCGCACTGAAGCTTTCTTT. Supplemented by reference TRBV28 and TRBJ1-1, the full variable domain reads DVKVTQSSRYLVKRTGEKVFLECVQDMDHENMFWYRQDPGLGLRLIYFSYDVKMKEKGDIPEGYSVSREKKERFSLILESASTNQTSMYLCASLGGARTEAFFGQGTRLTVV.

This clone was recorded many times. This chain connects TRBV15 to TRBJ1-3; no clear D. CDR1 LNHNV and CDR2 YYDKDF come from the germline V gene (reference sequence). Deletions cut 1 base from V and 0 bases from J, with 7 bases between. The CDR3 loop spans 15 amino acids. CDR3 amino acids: CATSRGRNSGNTIYF. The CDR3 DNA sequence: TGTGCCACCAGCAGAGGACGGAACTCTGGAAACACCATATATTTT. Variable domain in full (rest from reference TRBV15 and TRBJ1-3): DAMVIQNPRYQVTQFGKPVTLSCSQTLNHNVMYWYQQKSSQAPKLLFHYYDKDFNNEADTPDNFQSRRPNTSFCFLDIRSPGLGDTAMYLCATSRGRNSGNTIYFGEGSWLTVV.

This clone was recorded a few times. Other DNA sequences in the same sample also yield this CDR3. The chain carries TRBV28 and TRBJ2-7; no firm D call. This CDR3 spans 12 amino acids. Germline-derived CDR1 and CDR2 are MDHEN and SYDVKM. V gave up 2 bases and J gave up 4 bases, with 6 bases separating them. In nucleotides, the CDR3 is TGTGCCAGCAGTTTAGTGGGTTACGAGCAGTACTTC. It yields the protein CASSLVGYEQYF.

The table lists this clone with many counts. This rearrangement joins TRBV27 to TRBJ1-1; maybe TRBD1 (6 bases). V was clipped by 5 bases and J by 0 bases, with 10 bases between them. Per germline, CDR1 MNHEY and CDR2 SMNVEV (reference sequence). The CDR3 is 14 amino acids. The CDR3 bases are TGTGCCAGCAGTACAAGGACAGTGAACACTGAAGCTTTCTTT. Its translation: CASSTRTVNTEAFF.

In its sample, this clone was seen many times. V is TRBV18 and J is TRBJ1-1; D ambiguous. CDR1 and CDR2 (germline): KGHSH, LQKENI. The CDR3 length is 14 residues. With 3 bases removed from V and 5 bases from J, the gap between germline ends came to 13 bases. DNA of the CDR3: TGTGCCAGCTCACCGCCCGACCGACGGACTGAAGCTTTCTTT. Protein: CASSPPDRRTEAFF. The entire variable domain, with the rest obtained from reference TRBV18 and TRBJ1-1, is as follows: NAGVMQNPRHLVRRRGQEARLRCSPMKGHSHVYWYRQLPEEGLKFMVYLQKENIIDESGMPKERFSAEFPKEGPSILRIQQVVRGDSAAYFCASSPPDRRTEAFFGQGTRLTVV.

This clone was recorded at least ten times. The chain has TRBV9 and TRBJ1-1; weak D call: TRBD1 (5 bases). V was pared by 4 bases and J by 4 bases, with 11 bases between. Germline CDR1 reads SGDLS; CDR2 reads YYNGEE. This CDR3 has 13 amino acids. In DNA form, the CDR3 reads TGTGCCAGCAGCATCGATAGGGGCACTGAAGCTTTCTTT. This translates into CASSIDRGTEAFF.